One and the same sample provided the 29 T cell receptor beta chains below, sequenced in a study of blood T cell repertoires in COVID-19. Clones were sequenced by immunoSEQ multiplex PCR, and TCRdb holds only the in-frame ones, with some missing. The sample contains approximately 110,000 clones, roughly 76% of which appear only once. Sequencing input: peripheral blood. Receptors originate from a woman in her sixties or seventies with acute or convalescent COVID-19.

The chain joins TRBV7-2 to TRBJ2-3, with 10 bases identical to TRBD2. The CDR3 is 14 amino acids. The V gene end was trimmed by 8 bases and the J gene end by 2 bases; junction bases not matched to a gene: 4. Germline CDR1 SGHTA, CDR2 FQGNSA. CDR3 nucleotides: TGTGCCAGCGAGCGGGAGGGTCACACAGATACGCAGTATTTT. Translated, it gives CASEREGHTDTQYF.

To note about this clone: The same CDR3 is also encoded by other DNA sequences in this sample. The CDR3 loop reads CASRTGGTEAFF. The CDR3 nucleotides read TGTGCCAGCAGGACAGGGGGCACTGAAGCTTTCTTT. The V and J genes are TRBV6-5 and TRBJ1-1, with TRBD1 matching over 9 bases. The CDR3 totals 12 residues. The germline CDR1 and CDR2 sequences are MNHEY and SVGAGI. Germline trimming cut 6 bases from V and 4 bases from J; bases unmatched to any gene: 0.

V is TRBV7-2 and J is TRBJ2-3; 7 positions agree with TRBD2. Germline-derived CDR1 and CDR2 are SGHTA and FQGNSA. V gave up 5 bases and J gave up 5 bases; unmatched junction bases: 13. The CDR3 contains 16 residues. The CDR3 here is CASSHQTGLAVDTQYF. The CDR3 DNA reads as TGTGCCAGCAGCCACCAGACGGGGCTAGCGGTAGATACGCAGTATTTT.

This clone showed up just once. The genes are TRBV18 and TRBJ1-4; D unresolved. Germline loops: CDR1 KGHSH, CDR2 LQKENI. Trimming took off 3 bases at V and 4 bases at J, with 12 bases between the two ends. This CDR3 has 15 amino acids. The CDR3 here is CASSPGNSLNEKLFF. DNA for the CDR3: TGTGCCAGCTCACCCGGCAACAGCCTTAATGAAAAACTGTTTTTT.

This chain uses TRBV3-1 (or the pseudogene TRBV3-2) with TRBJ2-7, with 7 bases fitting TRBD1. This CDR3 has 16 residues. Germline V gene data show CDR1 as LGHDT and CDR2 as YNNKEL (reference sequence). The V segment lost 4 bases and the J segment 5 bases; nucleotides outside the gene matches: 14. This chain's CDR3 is CASSRARPGQSDEQYF. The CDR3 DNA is TGTGCCAGCAGCCGAGCTCGTCCGGGACAGTCAGACGAGCAGTACTTC.

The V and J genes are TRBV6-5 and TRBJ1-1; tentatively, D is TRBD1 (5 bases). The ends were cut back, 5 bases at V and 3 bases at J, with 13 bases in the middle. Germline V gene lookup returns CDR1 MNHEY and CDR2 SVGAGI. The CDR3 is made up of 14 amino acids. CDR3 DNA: TGTGCCAGCAGTCAGCCGGGGGGGGACACTGAAGCTTTCTTT. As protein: CASSQPGGDTEAFF.

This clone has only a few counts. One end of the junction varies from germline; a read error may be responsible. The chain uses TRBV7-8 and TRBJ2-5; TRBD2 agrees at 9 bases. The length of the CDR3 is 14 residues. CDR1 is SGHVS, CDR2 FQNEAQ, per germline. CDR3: CASSIAGVEETQYF. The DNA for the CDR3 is TGTGCCAGCAGCATAGCGGGAGTGGAAGAGACCCAGTACTTC.

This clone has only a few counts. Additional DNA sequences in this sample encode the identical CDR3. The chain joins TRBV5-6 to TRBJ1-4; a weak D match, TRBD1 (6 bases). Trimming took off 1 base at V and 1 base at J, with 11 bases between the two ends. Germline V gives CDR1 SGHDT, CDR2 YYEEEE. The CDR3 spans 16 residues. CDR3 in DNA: TGTGCCAGCAGCTTGCGCAGGGGTGGAACTAATGAAAAACTGTTTTTT. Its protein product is CASSLRRGGTNEKLFF.

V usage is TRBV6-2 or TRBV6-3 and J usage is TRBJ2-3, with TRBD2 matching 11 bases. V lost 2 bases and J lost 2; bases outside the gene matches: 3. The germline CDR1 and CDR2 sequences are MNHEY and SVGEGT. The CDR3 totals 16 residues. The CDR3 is CASSYPGLAATDTQYF. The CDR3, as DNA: TGTGCCAGCAGTTACCCGGGACTAGCGGCCACAGATACGCAGTATTTT.

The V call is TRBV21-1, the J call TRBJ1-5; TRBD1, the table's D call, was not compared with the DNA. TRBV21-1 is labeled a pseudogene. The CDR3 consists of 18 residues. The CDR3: CASSKGVTTGGRGQPQHF. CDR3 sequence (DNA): TGTGCCAGCAGCAAAGGGGTTACAACAGGGGGCCGCGGTCAGCCCCAGCATTTT.

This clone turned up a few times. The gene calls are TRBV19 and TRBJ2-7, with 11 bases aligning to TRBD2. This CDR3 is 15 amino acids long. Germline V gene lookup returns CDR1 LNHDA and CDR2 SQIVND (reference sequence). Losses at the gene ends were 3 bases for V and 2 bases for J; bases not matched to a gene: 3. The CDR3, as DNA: TGTGCCAGTAGTATTGGTAGCGGGGGGGCCTACGAGCAGTACTTC. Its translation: CASSIGSGGAYEQYF.

CDR3 DNA: TGTGCCAGTCGGACAGGGATTAACGGGGAGCTGTTTTTT. Its protein is CASRTGINGELFF. V and J are TRBV2 and TRBJ2-2; 8 positions agree with TRBD1. In germline, CDR1 is SNHLY, CDR2 FYNNEI. The CDR3 covers 13 residues. V lost 9 bases to trimming and J lost 7 bases; unmatched junction nucleotides: 7.

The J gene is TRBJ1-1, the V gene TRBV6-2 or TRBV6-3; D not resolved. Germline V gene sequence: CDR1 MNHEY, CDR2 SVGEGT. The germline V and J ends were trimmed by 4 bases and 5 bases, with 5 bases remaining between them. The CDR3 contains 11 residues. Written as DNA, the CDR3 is TGTGCCAGCAGTTGGAGAACTGAAGCTTTCTTT. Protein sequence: CASSWRTEAFF.

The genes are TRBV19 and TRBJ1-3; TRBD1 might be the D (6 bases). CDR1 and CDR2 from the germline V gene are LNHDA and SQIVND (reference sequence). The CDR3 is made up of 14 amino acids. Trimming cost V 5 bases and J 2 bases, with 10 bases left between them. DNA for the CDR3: TGTGCCAGTAGTTCGCAGGGGCCTGGAAACACCATATATTTT. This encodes CASSSQGPGNTIYF.

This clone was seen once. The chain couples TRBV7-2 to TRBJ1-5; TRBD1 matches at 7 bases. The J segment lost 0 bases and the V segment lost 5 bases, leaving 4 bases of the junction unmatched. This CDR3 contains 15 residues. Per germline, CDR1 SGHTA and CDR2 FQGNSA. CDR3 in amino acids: CASSQTGNSNQPQHF. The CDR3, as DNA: TGTGCCAGCAGCCAGACAGGGAATAGCAATCAGCCCCAGCATTTT.

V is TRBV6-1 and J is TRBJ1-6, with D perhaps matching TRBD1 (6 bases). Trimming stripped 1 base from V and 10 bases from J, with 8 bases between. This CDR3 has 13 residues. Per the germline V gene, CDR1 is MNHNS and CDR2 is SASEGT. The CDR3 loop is CASSEVRGSPLHF. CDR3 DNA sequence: TGTGCCAGCAGTGAAGTCAGGGGATCACCCCTCCACTTT.

CDR3 in DNA: TGTGCCAGCAGCTCCCTGATCTACGGGACAGAAGAGACCCAGTACTTC. This codes for CASSSLIYGTEETQYF. The V and J genes are TRBV7-9 and TRBJ2-5, with 7 bases lining up with TRBD1. Germline values: CDR1 SEHNR, CDR2 FQNEAQ (reference sequence). Trimming removed 4 bases from V and 3 bases from J; junction bases left unmatched: 11. CDR3 length: 16 amino acids.

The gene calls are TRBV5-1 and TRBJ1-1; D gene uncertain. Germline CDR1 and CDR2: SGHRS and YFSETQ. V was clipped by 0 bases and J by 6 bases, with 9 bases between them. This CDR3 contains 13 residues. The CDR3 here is CASSLAGLSEAFF. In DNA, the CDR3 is TGCGCCAGCAGCTTGGCCGGGTTATCTGAAGCTTTCTTT.

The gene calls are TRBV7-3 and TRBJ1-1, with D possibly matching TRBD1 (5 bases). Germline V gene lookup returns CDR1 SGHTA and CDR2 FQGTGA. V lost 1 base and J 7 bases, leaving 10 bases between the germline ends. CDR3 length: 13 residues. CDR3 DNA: TGTGCCAGCAGCTTAATTTGGGGGGATGAAGCTTTCTTT. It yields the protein CASSLIWGDEAFF.

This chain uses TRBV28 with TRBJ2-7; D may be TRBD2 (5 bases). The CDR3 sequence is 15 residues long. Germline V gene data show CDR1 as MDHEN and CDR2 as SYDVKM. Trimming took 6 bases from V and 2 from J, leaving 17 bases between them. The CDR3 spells CASSPLIGSTYEQYF. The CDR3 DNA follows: TGTGCCAGCAGCCCTTTAATTGGGAGCACCTACGAGCAGTACTTC.

The DNA of the CDR3 is TGTGCCAGCAGTGAAGCGCCCAGGTCCCACTCTGGAAACACCATATATTTT. This gives the protein CASSEAPRSHSGNTIYF. The chain carries TRBV6-1 and TRBJ1-3, with no clear D. The CDR3 consists of 17 residues. In germline, CDR1 is MNHNS, CDR2 SASEGT. V dropped 0 bases and J dropped 0 bases, with 12 bases sitting between them.

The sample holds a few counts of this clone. For the CDR3, the DNA is TGTGCCAGCAGCTCCCGGACTAGCGGGATTACGGAGACCCAGTACTTC. It encodes CASSSRTSGITETQYF. V gene TRBV7-8 combines with J gene TRBJ2-5; 12 positions match TRBD2. Trimming cost V 4 bases and J 5 bases; bases outside gene matches: 8. Germline CDR1 and CDR2: SGHVS and FQNEAQ. This CDR3 has 16 amino acids.

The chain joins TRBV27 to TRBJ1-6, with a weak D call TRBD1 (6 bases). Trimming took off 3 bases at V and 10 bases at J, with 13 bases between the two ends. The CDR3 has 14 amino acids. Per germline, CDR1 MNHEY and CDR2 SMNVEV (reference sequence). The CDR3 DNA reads TGTGCCAGCAGTTTCCTGGGGGCTGACTCACCCCTCCACTTT. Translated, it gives CASSFLGADSPLHF.

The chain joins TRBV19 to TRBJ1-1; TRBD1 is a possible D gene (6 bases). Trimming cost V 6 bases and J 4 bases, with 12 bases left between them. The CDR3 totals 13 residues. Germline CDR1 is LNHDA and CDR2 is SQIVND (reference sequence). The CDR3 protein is CASRLQGITEAFF. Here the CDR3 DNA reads TGTGCCAGTAGGTTACAGGGAATCACTGAAGCTTTCTTT.

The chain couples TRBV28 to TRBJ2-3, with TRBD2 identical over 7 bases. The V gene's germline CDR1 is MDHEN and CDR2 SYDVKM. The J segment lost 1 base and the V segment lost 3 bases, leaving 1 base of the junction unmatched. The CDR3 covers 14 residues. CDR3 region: CASSLAGGTDTQYF. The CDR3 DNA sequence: TGTGCCAGCAGTTTGGCGGGGGGCACAGATACGCAGTATTTT.

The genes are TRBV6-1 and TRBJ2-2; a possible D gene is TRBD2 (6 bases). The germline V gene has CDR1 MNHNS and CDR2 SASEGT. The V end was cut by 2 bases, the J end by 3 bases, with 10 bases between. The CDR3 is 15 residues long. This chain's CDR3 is CASSEREVDTGELFF. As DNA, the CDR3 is TGTGCCAGCAGTGAAAGGGAGGTAGACACCGGGGAGCTGTTTTTT.

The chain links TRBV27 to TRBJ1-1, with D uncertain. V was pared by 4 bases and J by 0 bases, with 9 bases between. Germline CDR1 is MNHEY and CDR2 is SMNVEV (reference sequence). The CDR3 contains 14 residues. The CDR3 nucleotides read TGTGCCAGCAGTTCCGGACTGATGAACACTGAAGCTTTCTTT. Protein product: CASSSGLMNTEAFF.

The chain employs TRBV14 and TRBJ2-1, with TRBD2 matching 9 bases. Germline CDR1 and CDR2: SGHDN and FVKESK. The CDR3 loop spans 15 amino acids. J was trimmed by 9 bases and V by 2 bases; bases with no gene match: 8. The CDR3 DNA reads TGTGCCAGCAGCCAAAAAATCCTAGCGGGGAGTGAGCAGTTCTTC. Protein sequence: CASSQKILAGSEQFF.

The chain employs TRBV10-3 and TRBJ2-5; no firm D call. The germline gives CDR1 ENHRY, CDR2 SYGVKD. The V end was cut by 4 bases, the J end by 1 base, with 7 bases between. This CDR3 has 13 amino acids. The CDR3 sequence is CAISGQTQETQYF. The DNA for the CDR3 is TGTGCCATCAGTGGACAAACCCAAGAGACCCAGTACTTC.